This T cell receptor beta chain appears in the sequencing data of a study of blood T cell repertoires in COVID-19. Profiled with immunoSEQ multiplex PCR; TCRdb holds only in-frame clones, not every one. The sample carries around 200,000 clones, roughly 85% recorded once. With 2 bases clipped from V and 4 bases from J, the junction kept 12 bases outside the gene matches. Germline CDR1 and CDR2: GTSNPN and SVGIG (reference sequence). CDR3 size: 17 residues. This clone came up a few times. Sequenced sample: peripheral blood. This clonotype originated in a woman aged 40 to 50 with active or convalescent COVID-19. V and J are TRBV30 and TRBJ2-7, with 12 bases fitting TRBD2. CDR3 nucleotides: TGTGCCTGGAGTCCCCGAAACATACTAGCGGGAGGTTACGAGCAGTACTTC. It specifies CAWSPRNILAGGYEQYF.